This passage covers 2 T cell receptor beta chains from one sample sequenced in a study of naive and memory T cell subsets. Both TRBC1 and TRBC2 were covered by a beta constant-region primer of two equimolar oligonucleotides. Via MiXCR, TCRdb re-called the UMI-ligation and nested PCR reads, giving one row per CDR3 protein. The sample shows tens of thousands of distinct CDR3 sequences, around 14% of them seen only once. Sequenced material: central memory CD4+ T cells from blood. The receptors come from a human donor in good health.

The chain combines TRBV2 with TRBJ1-6; a weak D match, TRBD1 (6 bases). Trimming pared 2 bases from V and 7 bases from J, leaving 9 bases between. This CDR3 region has 14 residues. Germline CDR1 reads SNHLY; CDR2 reads FYNNEI. The CDR3 is CASSERTDNSPLHF. The CDR3 DNA reads TGTGCCAGCAGTGAACGGACAGACAATTCACCCCTCCACTTT.

Points on this clonotype: One base away lies a much larger clone, so this may be a sequencing read error. The V call is TRBV5-1, the J call TRBJ2-1; the D gene is possibly TRBD2 (5 bases). The germline gives CDR1 SGHRS, CDR2 YFSETQ. The CDR3 length is 16 residues. This chain's CDR3 is CASGLSPEGPYNEQFF. The CDR3 nucleotides are TGCGCCAGCGGCTTGAGCCCCGAGGGTCCCTACAATGAGCAGTTCTTC.